This T cell receptor (beta chain) came from a study of cytomegalovirus exposure and HLA in healthy donors. After removal of 3 bases from V and 5 bases from J, the junction contained 0 bases not matched to a gene. CDR1 is GTSNPN, CDR2 SVGIG, per germline (reference sequence). This CDR3 is 13 amino acids long. Study observations and caveats: Later findings reportedly placed an Asian-associated ancestry cluster below the roughly 730-donor mean for N-insertions.

The primer mix had 60 Vbeta and 13 Jbeta primers. TCRdb keeps only in-frame clones here, not all; method: immunoSEQ multiplex PCR. The table includes 100,000 to 150,000 clones, roughly 80% detected once. At the time of sampling, donors were nominally healthy, though unrecorded immune exposures were likely. With respect to this clone: Antigen: not known.

The V call is TRBV30, the J call TRBJ2-2; 10 nucleotides line up with TRBD1. Sequenced material: PBMCs. The receptor was derived from a man younger than 35 in good health and CMV-seropositive. As DNA, the CDR3 is TGTGCCTGGAGGGACAGGGGGACCGGGGAGCTGTTTTTT. This encodes CAWRDRGTGELFF.